This T cell receptor (beta chain) was documented in a study of CD4+ T cells in melanoma. Study results and limitations: Diverse differentiation states were reported for melanoma neoantigen-specific CD4+ T cells. A reported correlation linked neoantigen-specific CD4+ T cells to CD8+, macrophage and B cell function.

Repertoires were generated with immunoSEQ multiplex PCR, while TCRdb's copy carries only in-frame clones and drops some. The sample contains 9,500 to 12,000 clones, 65% to 70% of which appear only once. There are a few counts of this clone. Its matching antigen is unknown. The ends were cut back, 3 bases at V and 1 base at J, with 12 bases in the middle. The germline V gene has CDR1 LNHDA and CDR2 SQIVND (reference sequence). CDR3 length: 15 residues. The specimen sequenced was cells from a culture (not recorded whether cultured in vitro). The source of this sequence is a human donor with melanoma. This rearrangement joins TRBV19 to TRBJ1-2, with D possibly matching TRBD1 (5 bases). This CDR3 reads CASSILRGNNYGYTF. The CDR3 DNA reads TGTGCCAGTAGTATCTTGCGGGGGAATAACTATGGCTACACCTTC. The full variable domain, its missing parts supplied by reference TRBV19 and TRBJ1-2, is DGGITQSPKYLFRKEGQNVTLSCEQNLNHDAMYWYRQDPGQGLRLIYYSQIVNDFQKGDIAEGYSVSREKKESFPLTVTSAQKNPTAFYLCASSILRGNNYGYTFGSGTRLTVV.